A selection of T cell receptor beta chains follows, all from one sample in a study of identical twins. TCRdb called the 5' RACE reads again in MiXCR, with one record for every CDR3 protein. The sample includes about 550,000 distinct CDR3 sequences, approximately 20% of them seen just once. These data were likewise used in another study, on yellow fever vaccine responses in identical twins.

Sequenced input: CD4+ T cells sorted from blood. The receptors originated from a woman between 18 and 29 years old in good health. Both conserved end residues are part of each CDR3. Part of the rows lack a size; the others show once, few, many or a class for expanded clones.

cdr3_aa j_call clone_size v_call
CASSQQGIETQYF TRBJ2-5 - TRBV27
CASRGMTGKAYEQYF TRBJ2-7 - TRBV11-2
CATSDGLAGVNEQFF TRBJ2-1 - TRBV24-1
CSARAETGNTEAFF TRBJ1-1 - TRBV20-1
CASRPQQGTDTQYF TRBJ2-3 - TRBV5-1
CASSPTGKETQYF TRBJ2-5 few TRBV18
CAITEGPGRETQYF TRBJ2-5 - TRBV10-3
CASSDLDNPYEQYF TRBJ2-7 few TRBV10-1
CSVGTSGNTGELFF TRBJ2-2 few TRBV29-1
CASRPTGGGGSPLHF TRBJ1-6 few TRBV12-3/TRBV12-4
CSASSGVTSLTDTQYF TRBJ2-3 few TRBV20-1
CASSRGRISNQPQHF TRBJ1-5 - TRBV3-1
CATSDFGTPQHF TRBJ1-5 few TRBV24-1
CSASAGLAEYNEQFF TRBJ2-1 few TRBV20-1
CSARASLRYYGYTF TRBJ1-2 few TRBV20-1
CASSPRQGGGNTIYF TRBJ1-3 few TRBV7-9
CASSPGGGSDTQYF TRBJ2-3 few TRBV7-3
CSVVGSLDTQYF TRBJ2-3 - TRBV29-1
CASTLGTTSGNTIYF TRBJ1-3 few TRBV6-1
CASSGSIADTQYF TRBJ2-3 - TRBV2
CASSYRGNYNEQFF TRBJ2-1 - TRBV3-1
CASSLFLGDSGANVLTF TRBJ2-6 few TRBV27
CSARSLAGDTQYF TRBJ2-3 - TRBV20-1
CASSPRGTDTQYF TRBJ2-3 many TRBV7-9
CASSPLFSGLNTGELFF TRBJ2-2 - TRBV18
CASTLGAAYGYTF TRBJ1-2 once TRBV6-1
CAIRRGQGPVGETQYF TRBJ2-5 few TRBV10-3
CAISSHLRGMGGTDTQYF TRBJ2-3 - TRBV10-3
CASRGAIAYNEQFF TRBJ2-1 few TRBV12-5
CASSYREWKTQYF TRBJ2-5 few TRBV6-6
CASSDPGLPSF TRBJ2-3 - TRBV12-3/TRBV12-4
CASSVGETGIETQYF TRBJ2-5 - TRBV9
CASSLERPGPGEKLFF TRBJ1-4 few TRBV5-1
CASSYPGQGAYEQYF TRBJ2-7 few TRBV6-5
CASSQAGTSVSYNEQFF TRBJ2-1 few TRBV4-2
CSASYGSSYNEQFF TRBJ2-1 many TRBV20-1
CASSLVPGSGTDTQYF TRBJ2-3 many TRBV5-1
CASKIADTQYF TRBJ2-3 few TRBV7-9
CASRIANTGELFF TRBJ2-2 - TRBV2
CASSLSGLAGGSYEQYF TRBJ2-7 few TRBV12-3/TRBV12-4
CASSPFLPADEQFF TRBJ2-1 - TRBV5-1
CASSLGGSWNYEQYF TRBJ2-7 - TRBV28
CSVGAYGEQYF TRBJ2-7 few TRBV29-1